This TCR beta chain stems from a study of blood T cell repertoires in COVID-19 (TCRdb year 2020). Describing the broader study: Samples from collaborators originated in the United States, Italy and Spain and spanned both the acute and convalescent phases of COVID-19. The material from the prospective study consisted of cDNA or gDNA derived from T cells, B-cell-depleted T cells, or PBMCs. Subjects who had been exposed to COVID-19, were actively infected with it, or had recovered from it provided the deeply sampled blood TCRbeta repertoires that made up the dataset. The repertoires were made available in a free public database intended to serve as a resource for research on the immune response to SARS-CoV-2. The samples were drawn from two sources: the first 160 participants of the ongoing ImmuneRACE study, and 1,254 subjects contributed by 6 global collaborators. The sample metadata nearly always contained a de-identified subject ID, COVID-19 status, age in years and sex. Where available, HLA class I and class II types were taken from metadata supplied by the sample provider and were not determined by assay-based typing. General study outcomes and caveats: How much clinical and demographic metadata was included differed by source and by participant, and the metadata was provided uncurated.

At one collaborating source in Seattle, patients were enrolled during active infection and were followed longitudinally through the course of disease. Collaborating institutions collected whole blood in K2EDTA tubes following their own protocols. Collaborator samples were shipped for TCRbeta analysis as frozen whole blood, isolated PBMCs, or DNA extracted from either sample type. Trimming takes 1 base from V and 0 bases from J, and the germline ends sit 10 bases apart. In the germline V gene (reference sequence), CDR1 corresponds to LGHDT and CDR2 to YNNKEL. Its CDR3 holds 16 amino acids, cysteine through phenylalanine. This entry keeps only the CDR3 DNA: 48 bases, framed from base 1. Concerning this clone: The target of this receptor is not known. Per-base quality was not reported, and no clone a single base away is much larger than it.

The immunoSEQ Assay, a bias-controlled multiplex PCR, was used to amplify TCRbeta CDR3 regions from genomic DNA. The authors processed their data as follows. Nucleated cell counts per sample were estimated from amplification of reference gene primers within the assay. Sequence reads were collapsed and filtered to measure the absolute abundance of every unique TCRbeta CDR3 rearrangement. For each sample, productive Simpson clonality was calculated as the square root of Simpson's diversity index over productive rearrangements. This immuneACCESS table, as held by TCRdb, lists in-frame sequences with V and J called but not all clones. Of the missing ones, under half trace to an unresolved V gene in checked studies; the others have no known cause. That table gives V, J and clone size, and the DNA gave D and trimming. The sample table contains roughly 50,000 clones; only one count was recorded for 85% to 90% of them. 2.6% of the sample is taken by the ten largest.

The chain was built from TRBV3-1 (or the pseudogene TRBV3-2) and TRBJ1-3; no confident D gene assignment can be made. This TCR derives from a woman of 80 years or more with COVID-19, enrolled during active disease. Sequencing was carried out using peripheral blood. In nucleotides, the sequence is TGTGCCAGCAGCCAAGCTCCGGCGGGCTCTGGAAACACCATATATTTT. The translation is CASSQAPAGSGNTIYF.